This T cell receptor (beta chain) was sequenced in a study of blood T cell repertoires in COVID-19. Study-wide context: Samples of COVID-19 (acute and convalescent) were obtained from the United States, Italy and Spain. T cells, B-cell-depleted T cells, or PBMCs supplied cDNA or gDNA.

The V gene's germline CDR1 is MNHNS and CDR2 SASEGT. The CDR3 is 15 residues long. Trimming stripped 3 bases from V and 0 bases from J, with 8 bases between. Using immunoSEQ multiplex PCR, the repertoire was profiled, and TCRdb retains in-frame clones only, with some absent. This sample has hundreds of thousands of clones, with around 90% found just once. Participant reports of clinical history set cohort assignment. The source material was PBMCs or T cells enriched from blood (not recorded which). The TCR originated in a woman between 45 and 60 years old who had recovered from COVID-19. The chain combines TRBV6-1 with TRBJ2-2; a possible D gene is TRBD1 (6 bases). The CDR3 spells CASSDQGSNTGELFF. The CDR3 region has the DNA TGTGCCAGCAGTGACCAGGGGTCGAACACCGGGGAGCTGTTTTTT.